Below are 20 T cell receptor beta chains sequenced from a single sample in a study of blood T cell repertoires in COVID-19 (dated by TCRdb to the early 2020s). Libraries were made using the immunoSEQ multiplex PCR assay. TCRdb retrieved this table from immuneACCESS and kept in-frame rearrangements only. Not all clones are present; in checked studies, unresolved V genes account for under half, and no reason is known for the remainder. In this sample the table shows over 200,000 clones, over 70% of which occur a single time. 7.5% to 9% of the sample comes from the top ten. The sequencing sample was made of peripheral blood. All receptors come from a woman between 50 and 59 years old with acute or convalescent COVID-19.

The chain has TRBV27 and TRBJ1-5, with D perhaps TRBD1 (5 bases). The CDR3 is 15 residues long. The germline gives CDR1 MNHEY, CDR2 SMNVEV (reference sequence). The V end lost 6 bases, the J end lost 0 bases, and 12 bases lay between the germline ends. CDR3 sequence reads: CASSATAYSNQPQHF. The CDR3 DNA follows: TGTGCCAGCAGCGCGACAGCTTATAGCAATCAGCCCCAGCATTTT.

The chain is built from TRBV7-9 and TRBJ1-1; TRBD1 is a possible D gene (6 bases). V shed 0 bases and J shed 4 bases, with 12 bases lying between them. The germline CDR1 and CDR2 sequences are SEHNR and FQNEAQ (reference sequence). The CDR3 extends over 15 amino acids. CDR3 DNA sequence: TGTGCCAGCAGCTTAGCCGGGACAAGGGCCACTGAAGCTTTCTTT. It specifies CASSLAGTRATEAFF.

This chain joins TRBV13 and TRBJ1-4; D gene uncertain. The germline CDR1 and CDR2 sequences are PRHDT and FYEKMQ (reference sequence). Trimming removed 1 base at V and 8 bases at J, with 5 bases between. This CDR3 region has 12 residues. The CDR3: CASSLAREKLFF. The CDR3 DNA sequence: TGTGCCAGCAGCTTAGCTCGGGAAAAACTGTTTTTT.

The CDR3 DNA reads as TGTGCCAGCACCCTGCAGGCTAGCGGAAACTACGAGCAGTACTTC. Encoded protein: CASTLQASGNYEQYF. V and J are TRBV2 and TRBJ2-7, with 7 bases lining up with TRBD2. The J segment lost 3 bases and the V segment lost 7 bases, leaving 12 bases of the junction unmatched. In germline, CDR1 is SNHLY, CDR2 FYNNEI. The CDR3 consists of 15 residues.

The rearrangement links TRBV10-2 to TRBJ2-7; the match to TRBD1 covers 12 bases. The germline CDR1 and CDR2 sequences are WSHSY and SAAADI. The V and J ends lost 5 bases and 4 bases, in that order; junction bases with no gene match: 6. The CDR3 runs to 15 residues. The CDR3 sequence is CASSHRDRGQYEQYF. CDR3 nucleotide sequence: TGCGCCAGCAGTCACAGGGACAGGGGGCAATACGAGCAGTACTTC.

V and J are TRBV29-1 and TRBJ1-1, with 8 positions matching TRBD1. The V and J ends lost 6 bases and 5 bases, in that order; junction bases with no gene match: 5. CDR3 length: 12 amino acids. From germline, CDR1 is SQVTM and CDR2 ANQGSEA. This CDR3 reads CSVGRGLTEAFF. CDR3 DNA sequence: TGCAGCGTCGGCAGGGGGCTTACTGAAGCTTTCTTT.

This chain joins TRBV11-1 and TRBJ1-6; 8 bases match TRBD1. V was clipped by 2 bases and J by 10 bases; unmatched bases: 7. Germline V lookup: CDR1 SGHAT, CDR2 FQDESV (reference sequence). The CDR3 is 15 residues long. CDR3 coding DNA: TGTGCCAGCAGCTTAACCCCAGGGGGCGAGTCACCCCTCCACTTT. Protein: CASSLTPGGESPLHF.

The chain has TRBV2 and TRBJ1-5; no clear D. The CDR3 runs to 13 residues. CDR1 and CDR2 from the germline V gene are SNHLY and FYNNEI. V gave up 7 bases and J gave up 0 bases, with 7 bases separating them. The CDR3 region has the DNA TGTGCCAGCACCGCAGATAGCAATCAGCCCCAGCATTTT. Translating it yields CASTADSNQPQHF.

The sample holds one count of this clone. This CDR3 reads CASSPGLNEQFF. DNA for the CDR3: TGTGCCAGCTCACCGGGACTAAATGAGCAGTTCTTC. The chain employs TRBV18 and TRBJ2-1, with 7 bases lining up with TRBD2. The germline CDR1 and CDR2 sequences are KGHSH and LQKENI. V was pared by 3 bases and J by 7 bases, with 0 bases of the junction left unmatched. The CDR3 has 12 residues.

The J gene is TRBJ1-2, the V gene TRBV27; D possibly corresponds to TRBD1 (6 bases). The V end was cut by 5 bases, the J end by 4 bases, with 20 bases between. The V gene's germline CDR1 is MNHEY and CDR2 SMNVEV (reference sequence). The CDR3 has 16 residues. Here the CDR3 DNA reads TGTGCCAGCAGTCCCCGCCCGCGGGGGGCTTCCTATGGCTACACCTTC. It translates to CASSPRPRGASYGYTF.

The CDR3 coding sequence is TGTGCTAGTGGCTCGGGGGGGAAAGAGACCCAGTACTTC. It codes for CASGSGGKETQYF. This rearrangement joins TRBV12-5 to TRBJ2-5; 8 nucleotides line up with TRBD2. Germline trimming cut 6 bases from V and 3 bases from J; bases unmatched to any gene: 3. CDR3 length equals 13 residues. Germline lookup yields CDR1 LGHNT and CDR2 FRNRAP. Looking up the rest from reference TRBV12-5 and TRBJ2-5 gives the full variable domain: DARVTQTPRHKVTEMGQEVTMRCQPILGHNTVFWYRQTMMQGLELLAYFRNRAPLDDSGMPKDRFSAEMPDATLATLKIQPSEPRDSAVYFCASGSGGKETQYFGPGTRLLVL.

In nucleotides, the CDR3 is TGTGCCAGTACCGGGACAGCTCAAAGCGGGAGGGCCAGTAGTGAGCAGTTCTTC. It specifies CASTGTAQSGRASSEQFF. The chain joins TRBV19 to TRBJ2-1; TRBD2 agrees at 10 bases. The length of the CDR3 is 18 residues. J was trimmed by 9 bases and V by 7 bases; bases with no gene match: 21. Looked up from germline, CDR1 is LNHDA and CDR2 is SQIVND (reference sequence). The full variable domain, its missing parts supplied by reference TRBV19 and TRBJ2-1, is DGGITQSPKYLFRKEGQNVTLSCEQNLNHDAMYWYRQDPGQGLRLIYYSQIVNDFQKGDIAEGYSVSREKKESFPLTVTSAQKNPTAFYLCASTGTAQSGRASSEQFFGPGTRLTVL.

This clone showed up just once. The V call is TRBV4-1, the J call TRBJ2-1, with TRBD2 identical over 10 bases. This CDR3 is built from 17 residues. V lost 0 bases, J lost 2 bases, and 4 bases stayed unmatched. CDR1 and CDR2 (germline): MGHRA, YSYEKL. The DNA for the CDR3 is TGCGCCAGCAGCCAAGATCGCGGACTAGCGGCCTACAATGAGCAGTTCTTC. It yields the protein CASSQDRGLAAYNEQFF.

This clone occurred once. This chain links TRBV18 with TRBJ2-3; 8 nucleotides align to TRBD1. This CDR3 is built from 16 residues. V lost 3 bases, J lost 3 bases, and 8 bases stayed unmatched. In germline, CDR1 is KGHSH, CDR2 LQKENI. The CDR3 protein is CASSPTGVLNTDTQYF. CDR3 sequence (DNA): TGTGCCAGCTCACCGACAGGGGTGTTAAATACAGATACGCAGTATTTT.

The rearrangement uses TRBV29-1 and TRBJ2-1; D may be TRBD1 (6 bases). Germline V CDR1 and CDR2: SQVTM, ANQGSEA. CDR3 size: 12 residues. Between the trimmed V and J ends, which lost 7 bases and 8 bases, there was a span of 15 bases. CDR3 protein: CSGRTVGDEQFF. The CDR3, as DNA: TGCAGCGGACGGACAGTCGGCGATGAGCAGTTCTTC.

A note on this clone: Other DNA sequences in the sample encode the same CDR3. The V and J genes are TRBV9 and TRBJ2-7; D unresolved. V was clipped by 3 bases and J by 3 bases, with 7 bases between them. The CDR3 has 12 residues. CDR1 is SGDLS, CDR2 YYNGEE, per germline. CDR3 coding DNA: TGTGCCAGCAGCGCATCGGGCTACGAGCAGTACTTC. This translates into CASSASGYEQYF. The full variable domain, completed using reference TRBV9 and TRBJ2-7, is DSGVTQTPKHLITATGQRVTLRCSPRSGDLSVYWYQQSLDQGLQFLIQYYNGEERAKGNILERFSAQQFPDLHSELNLSSLELGDSALYFCASSASGYEQYFGPGTRLTVT.

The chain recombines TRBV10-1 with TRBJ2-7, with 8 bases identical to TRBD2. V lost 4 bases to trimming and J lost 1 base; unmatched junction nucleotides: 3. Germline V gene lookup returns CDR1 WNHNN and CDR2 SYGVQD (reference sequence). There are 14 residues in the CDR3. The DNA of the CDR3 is TGCGCCAGCAGTGGCGAGCGGGGGTCCTACGAGCAGTACTTC. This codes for CASSGERGSYEQYF.

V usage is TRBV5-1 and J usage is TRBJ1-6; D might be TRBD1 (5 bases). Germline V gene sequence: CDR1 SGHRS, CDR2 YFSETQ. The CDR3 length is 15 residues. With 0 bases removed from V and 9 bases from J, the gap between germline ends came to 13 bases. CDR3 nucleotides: TGCGCCAGCAGCTTGGAACAGGCATGTACTTCACCCCTCCACTTT. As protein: CASSLEQACTSPLHF.

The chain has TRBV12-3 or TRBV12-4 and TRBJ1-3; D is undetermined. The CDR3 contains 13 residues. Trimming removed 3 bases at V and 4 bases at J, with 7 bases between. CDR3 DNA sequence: TGTGCCAGCAGTTTCAGGTCAGGAAACACCATATATTTT. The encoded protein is CASSFRSGNTIYF.

The CDR3 sequence: CASSLTGSSGPSSYNEQFF. In DNA, the CDR3 is TGTGCCAGCAGCTTAACGGGCTCCTCAGGGCCTAGCTCCTACAATGAGCAGTTCTTC. The J gene is TRBJ2-1, the V gene TRBV7-3, with D possibly being TRBD1 (5 bases). The CDR3 contains 19 residues. V dropped 0 bases and J dropped 0 bases, with 18 bases sitting between them. In germline, CDR1 is SGHTA, CDR2 FQGTGA.